These 17 T cell receptor beta chains share one sample of origin, sequenced in a study of blood T cell repertoires in COVID-19. Profiling relied on immunoSEQ multiplex PCR, and the TCRdb table lists in-frame clones only, not all of them. The table lists some 110,000 clones, about 86% of them singletons. The sample comprised peripheral blood. The origin of the receptors is an older man who had recovered from COVID-19.

This chain joins TRBV19 and TRBJ2-2, with a tentative D call TRBD2 (6 bases). The CDR3 consists of 15 residues. Trimming removed 3 bases from V and 4 bases from J, with 12 bases in between. Germline V lookup: CDR1 LNHDA, CDR2 SQIVND (reference sequence). For the CDR3, the DNA is TGTGCCAGTAGTATCGGCGGGGCCACCACCGGGGAGCTGTTTTTT. This gives the protein CASSIGGATTGELFF.

This chain connects TRBV5-1 to TRBJ2-1, with 8 bases aligning to TRBD2. Unmatched junction bases numbered 6, after V lost 2 bases and J lost 5 bases. The CDR3 is 15 amino acids. Germline CDR1 and CDR2: SGHRS and YFSETQ. The CDR3 spells CASSFIAGLNNEQFF. The CDR3 DNA follows: TGCGCCAGCAGCTTCATAGCGGGACTCAACAATGAGCAGTTCTTC.

This chain joins TRBV28 and TRBJ2-1, with 11 bases aligning to TRBD2. In germline, CDR1 is MDHEN, CDR2 SYDVKM. The junction had 13 bases not matched to a gene; V was cut back by 7 bases and J by 11 bases. The CDR3 is 15 amino acids. CDR3 DNA sequence: TGTGCCAGCACCCCCGGGGGAGGGACTAGCGGAAAGCAGTTCTTC. Translated, it gives CASTPGGGTSGKQFF.

The chain uses TRBV6-6 and TRBJ1-2, with D maybe TRBD1 (5 bases). CDR1 and CDR2 (germline): MNHNY, SVGAGI (reference sequence). The V end lost 7 bases, the J end lost 8 bases, and 14 bases lay between the germline ends. This CDR3 has 12 residues. The CDR3 sequence is CASTMGQYGYTF. The CDR3 DNA sequence: TGTGCCAGCACCATGGGGCAGTACGGCTACACCTTC.

The chain is built from TRBV25-1 and TRBJ1-4; D is uncertain. Per the germline V gene, CDR1 is MGHDK and CDR2 is SYGVNS. Trimming cost V 3 bases and J 0 bases, with 5 bases left between them. The CDR3 is made up of 14 amino acids. The CDR3: CASSDSATNEKLFF. Written as DNA, the CDR3 is TGTGCCAGCAGTGACTCTGCAACTAATGAAAAACTGTTTTTT. Full variable domain (remainder filled in from reference TRBV25-1 and TRBJ1-4): EADIYQTPRYLVIGTGKKITLECSQTMGHDKMYWYQQDPGMELHLIHYSYGVNSTEKGDLSSESTVSRIRTEHFPLTLESARPSHTSQYLCASSDSATNEKLFFGSGTQLSVL.

The V and J genes are TRBV5-1 and TRBJ2-2; 10 bases agree with TRBD1. With 4 bases clipped from V and 6 bases from J, the junction kept 3 bases outside the gene matches. Germline CDR1 reads SGHRS; CDR2 reads YFSETQ. The CDR3 contains 14 residues. The CDR3, as DNA: TGCGCCAGCAGCACGACAGGGGGCGCCGGGGAGCTGTTTTTT. Translated, it gives CASSTTGGAGELFF.

V usage is TRBV30 and J usage is TRBJ1-4, with a weak D call TRBD1 (6 bases). V lost 4 bases, J lost 5 bases, and 11 bases lay in between. The CDR3 runs 13 residues. CDR1 is GTSNPN, CDR2 SVGIG, per germline (reference sequence). CDR3 amino acids: CAWNRARNEKLFF. The CDR3 DNA sequence: TGTGCCTGGAACAGGGCCCGGAATGAAAAACTGTTTTTT.

The CDR3 DNA is TGTGCCAGCAGCTTTAGGGGAATCCGCTACAATGAGCAGTTCTTC. It is translated as CASSFRGIRYNEQFF. The rearrangement links TRBV7-9 to TRBJ2-1, with D possibly being TRBD1 (5 bases). The V end was cut by 3 bases, the J end by 3 bases, with 12 bases between. Germline CDR1 SEHNR, CDR2 FQNEAQ (reference sequence). The CDR3 has 15 amino acids.

This rearrangement joins TRBV6-5 to TRBJ2-2; D is possibly TRBD2 (6 bases). The V and J ends lost 0 bases and 6 bases respectively, with 8 bases between them. This CDR3 has 14 residues. Germline V CDR1 and CDR2: MNHEY, SVGAGI. The CDR3 is CASSYSRGSGELFF. The CDR3 nucleotides read TGTGCCAGCAGTTACTCGCGGGGTTCCGGGGAGCTGTTTTTT.

J is TRBJ2-1 and V is TRBV5-4, with TRBD2 matching 8 bases. CDR1 SGHNT and CDR2 YYREEE come from the germline V gene (reference sequence). The CDR3 sequence is 16 residues long. The V and J ends lost 0 bases and 4 bases, in that order; junction bases with no gene match: 6. For the CDR3, the DNA is TGTGCCAGCAGCTTGGAAAGAACGGGAGGGTACAATGAGCAGTTCTTC. Translated, it gives CASSLERTGGYNEQFF.

J is TRBJ2-1 and V is TRBV24-1, with 7 bases that match TRBD1. Per germline, CDR1 KGHDR and CDR2 SFDVKD. The CDR3 sequence is 15 residues long. V was pared by 1 base and J by 10 bases, with 9 bases of the junction left unmatched. CDR3 nucleotide sequence: TGTGCCACCAGTGATTTCGGGACAGACTTATCGGAGCAGTTCTTC. Translated, it gives CATSDFGTDLSEQFF.

The J gene is TRBJ1-5, the V gene TRBV6-5; 7 bases fit TRBD1. V was clipped by 5 bases and J by 3 bases; unmatched bases: 7. This CDR3 contains 15 residues. Per the germline V gene, CDR1 is MNHEY and CDR2 is SVGAGI. This chain's CDR3 is CASSSRDRVNQPQHF. The CDR3 DNA follows: TGTGCCAGCAGTAGCCGGGACAGAGTCAATCAGCCCCAGCATTTT.

J is TRBJ1-1 and V is TRBV5-1, with D possibly TRBD1 on 5 matching bases. Germline V gene lookup returns CDR1 SGHRS and CDR2 YFSETQ. The CDR3 runs to 15 residues. Trimming stripped 4 bases from V and 4 bases from J, with 17 bases between. CDR3 DNA: TGCGCCAGCAGCCCGATGGGGGGACCGGGCACTGAAGCTTTCTTT. Translating gives CASSPMGGPGTEAFF.

The chain is built from TRBV3-1 (or the pseudogene TRBV3-2) and TRBJ2-7; 11 bases map to TRBD1. The trim removed 5 bases at V and 6 bases at J, leaving 9 bases unmatched. The germline gives CDR1 LGHDT, CDR2 YNNKEL (reference sequence). CDR3 size: 15 residues. CDR3 bases: TGTGCCAGCAGCAGTCGGACAGGGGGCCGTGGCGAGCAGTACTTC. Its protein product is CASSSRTGGRGEQYF.

J is TRBJ2-1 and V is TRBV24-1; TRBD1 matches at 8 bases. The CDR3 spans 15 residues. Germline CDR1 is KGHDR and CDR2 is SFDVKD. V lost 4 bases, J lost 10 bases, and 11 bases stayed unmatched. The CDR3 loop reads CATSDSRGRGREQFF. Written as DNA, the CDR3 is TGTGCCACCAGTGACAGCAGGGGGCGAGGAAGGGAGCAGTTCTTC.

The chain recombines TRBV24-1 with TRBJ2-1; possible D gene TRBD2, 6 bases. Between the trimmed V and J ends, which lost 4 bases and 5 bases, there was a span of 8 bases. CDR1 KGHDR and CDR2 SFDVKD come from the germline V gene. The CDR3 is 13 residues long. The CDR3 is CATSDGRHNEQFF. The CDR3 bases are TGTGCCACCAGTGACGGGAGACACAATGAGCAGTTCTTC.

V and J are TRBV29-1 and TRBJ1-2; 8 bases fit TRBD1. The V and J ends lost 2 bases and 6 bases, in that order; junction bases with no gene match: 2. CDR3 length: 12 amino acids. Germline V gene lookup returns CDR1 SQVTM and CDR2 ANQGSEA. CDR3 bases: TGCAGCGTTGAAAGGACAGGGAATGGCTACACCTTC. Translating it yields CSVERTGNGYTF.